Detailed here is one T cell receptor (beta chain). Its specificity is unknown. Here immunoSEQ multiplex PCR was the method, and the copy in TCRdb shows in-frame clones only, minus some. The sample holds 110,000 to 150,000 clones; more than 85% are singletons and the top ten take approximately 3%. The ends were cut back, 4 bases at V and 8 bases at J, with 13 bases in the middle. The germline CDR1 and CDR2 sequences are SGDLS and YYNGEE. The CDR3 is 13 residues long. The sample comes from a study of T cell responses to AZD1222 COVID-19 vaccine. The study's findings and limits: Spike-specific TCR breadth rose after two AZD1222 doses, and depth rose as well. Just five to seven people given AZD1222 tested seropositive at baseline. White British ancestry dominated among donors, who included more females, and clonal diversity was possibly underestimated. Among spike-specific TCRs, nearly half reportedly target unmutated variant regions.

The sequence came from an adult in good health. The J gene is TRBJ2-1, the V gene TRBV9, with D unresolved. The sample consisted of peripheral blood, taken on day 0 of AZD1222 vaccination. CDR3 sequence reads: CASSPDWIHEQFF. The CDR3 DNA is TGTGCCAGCAGCCCCGACTGGATCCATGAGCAGTTCTTC.